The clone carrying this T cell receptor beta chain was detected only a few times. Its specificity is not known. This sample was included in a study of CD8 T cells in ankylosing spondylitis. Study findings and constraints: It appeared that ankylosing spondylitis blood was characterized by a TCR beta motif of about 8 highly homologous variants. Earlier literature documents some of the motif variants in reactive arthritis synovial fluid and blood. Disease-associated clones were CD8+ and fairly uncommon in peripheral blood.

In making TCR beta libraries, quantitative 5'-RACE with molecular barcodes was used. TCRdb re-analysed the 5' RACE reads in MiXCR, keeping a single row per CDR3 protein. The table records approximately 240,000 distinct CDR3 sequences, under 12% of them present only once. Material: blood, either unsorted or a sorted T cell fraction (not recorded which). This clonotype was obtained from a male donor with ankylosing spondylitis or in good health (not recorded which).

CDR3 DNA sequence: TGCGCCAGCAGCTTGGGGGGGGCAGGGTCGAATTATGGCTACACCTTC. Protein: CASSLGGAGSNYGYTF. The V and J genes are TRBV5-1 and TRBJ1-2, with D possibly TRBD1 on 6 matching bases. V lost 0 bases and J lost 5, with 17 bases in between. CDR1 is SGHRS, CDR2 YFSETQ, per germline. CDR3 length: 16 residues.